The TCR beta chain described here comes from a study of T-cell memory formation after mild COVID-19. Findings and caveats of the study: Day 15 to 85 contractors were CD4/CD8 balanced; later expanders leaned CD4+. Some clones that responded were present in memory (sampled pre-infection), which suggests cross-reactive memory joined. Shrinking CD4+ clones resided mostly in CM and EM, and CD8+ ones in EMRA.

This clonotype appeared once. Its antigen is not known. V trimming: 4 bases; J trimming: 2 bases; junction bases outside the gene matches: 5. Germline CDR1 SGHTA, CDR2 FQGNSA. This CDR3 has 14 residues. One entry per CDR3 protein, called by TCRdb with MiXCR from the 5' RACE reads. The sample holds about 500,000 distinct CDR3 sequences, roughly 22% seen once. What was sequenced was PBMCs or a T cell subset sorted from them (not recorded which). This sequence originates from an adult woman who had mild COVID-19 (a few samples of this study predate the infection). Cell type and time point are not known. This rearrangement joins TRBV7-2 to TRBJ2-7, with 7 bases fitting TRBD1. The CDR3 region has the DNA TGTGCCAGCAGCTCGGGACAGAGCCCCTACGAGCAGTACTTC. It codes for CASSSGQSPYEQYF.